The 14 T cell receptor beta chains presented below share a single source sample, sequenced in a study of T-cell memory formation after mild COVID-19. In TCRdb, the 5' RACE reads were re-called with MiXCR into one record per CDR3 protein. The sample lists 150,000 to 200,000 distinct CDR3 sequences, roughly 15% occurring once. Sequenced material: PBMCs or a T cell subset sorted from them (not recorded which). The receptor source for this set is an adult woman who had mild COVID-19 (a few samples of this study predate the infection). Cell type and time point are not known.

This clonotype was detected only a few times. This rearrangement joins TRBV4-1 to TRBJ1-2; TRBD1 matches 10 bases. J gave up 7 bases and V 1 base, and 15 bases lay outside the gene matches. The CDR3 sequence is 18 residues long. Germline values: CDR1 MGHRA, CDR2 YSYEKL. The CDR3 protein is CASSQAPLPGQGISGYTF. The CDR3 DNA follows: TGCGCCAGCAGCCAAGCCCCACTGCCGGGACAGGGGATAAGTGGCTACACCTTC.

The table lists this clonotype with many counts. This chain connects TRBV7-9 to TRBJ2-3; 8 positions agree with TRBD1. CDR3 length: 16 amino acids. Trimming removed 5 bases from V and 4 bases from J; junction bases left unmatched: 11. Looked up from germline, CDR1 is SEHNR and CDR2 is FQNEAQ (reference sequence). In DNA form, the CDR3 reads TGTGCCAGCAGCCCAATGGGACAGGTCCTGTCAGATACGCAGTATTTT. Protein sequence: CASSPMGQVLSDTQYF.

The rearrangement uses TRBV29-1 and TRBJ2-7; tentatively, D is TRBD1 or TRBD2 (5 bases each). Trimming removed 4 bases at V and 2 bases at J, with 9 bases between. Per germline, CDR1 SQVTM and CDR2 ANQGSEA. This CDR3 spans 12 amino acids. This CDR3 is CSVGGTPYEQYF. DNA for the CDR3: TGCAGCGTTGGGGGGACCCCCTACGAGCAGTACTTC.

This chain links TRBV20-1 with TRBJ1-2; a possible D gene is TRBD1 (5 bases). CDR1 and CDR2 (germline): DFQATT, SNEGSKA (reference sequence). V was shortened by 8 bases and J by 2 bases, with 12 bases between the two germline ends. This CDR3 has 12 amino acids. Here the CDR3 DNA reads TGCAGTATCGGGGGGGAGAACTATGGCTACACCTTC. It translates to CSIGGENYGYTF.

This clonotype has just a few counts. This chain connects TRBV7-9 to TRBJ2-1; D assignment may be TRBD1 or TRBD2 (6 bases each). Trimming cost V 0 bases and J 1 base, with 16 bases left between them. Germline CDR1 is SEHNR and CDR2 is FQNEAQ (reference sequence). The CDR3 totals 18 residues. The CDR3 DNA reads TGTGCCAGCAGCTTAGCGCGGGACCCGAGGGGGTCCTACAATGAGCAGTTCTTC. Translating gives CASSLARDPRGSYNEQFF.

The J gene is TRBJ2-1, the V gene TRBV7-2; possible D gene TRBD1, 5 bases. From germline, CDR1 is SGHTA and CDR2 FQGNSA. This CDR3 region has 17 residues. V shed 2 bases and J shed 7 bases, with 21 bases lying between them. The CDR3 spells CASSLFAPVTPGNEQFF. The CDR3 DNA sequence: TGTGCCAGCAGCTTATTTGCGCCCGTGACTCCAGGGAATGAGCAGTTCTTC.

This sequence joins TRBV7-9 and TRBJ2-1; 10 bases line up with TRBD2. Germline-derived CDR1 and CDR2 are SEHNR and FQNEAQ (reference sequence). V gave up 2 bases and J gave up 9 bases; unmatched junction bases: 7. This CDR3 contains 15 residues. The CDR3 sequence: CASSLYQRGGPEQFF. CDR3 in DNA: TGTGCCAGCAGCTTATATCAGCGGGGGGGCCCTGAGCAGTTCTTC.

This chain joins TRBV30 and TRBJ1-1; no definite D call. V was shortened by 1 base and J by 3 bases, with 9 bases between the two germline ends. Per the germline V gene, CDR1 is GTSNPN and CDR2 is SVGIG (reference sequence). This CDR3 is built from 13 residues. The CDR3 coding sequence is TGTGCCTGGAGTGAGGCCAGTCACACTGAAGCTTTCTTT. Translation gives CAWSEASHTEAFF.

This clonotype was detected only a few times. The rearrangement joins TRBV11-3 to TRBJ2-7; no firm D call. This CDR3 is 15 amino acids long. The V end was cut by 5 bases, the J end by 3 bases, with 17 bases between. The V gene's germline CDR1 is SGHNT and CDR2 YENEEA. In nucleotides, the CDR3 is TGTGCCAGCAGCCCTCACCAGTCTTCCCTCTACGAGCAGTACTTC. It codes for CASSPHQSSLYEQYF. Using reference TRBV11-3 and TRBJ2-7 for the parts outside the CDR3, the full variable domain is EAGVVQSPRYKIIEKKQPVAFWCNPISGHNTLYWYLQNLGQGPELLIRYENEEAVDDSQLPKDRFSAERLKGVDSTLKIQPAELGDSAVYLCASSPHQSSLYEQYFGPGTRLTVT.

This chain joins TRBV15 and TRBJ2-7; no clear D. Germline V gene data show CDR1 as LNHNV and CDR2 as YYDKDF (reference sequence). The CDR3 length is 12 residues. V was shortened by 2 bases and J by 6 bases, with 8 bases between the two germline ends. CDR3 amino acids: CATSRPPAEQYF. As DNA, the CDR3 is TGTGCCACCAGCAGACCTCCCGCCGAGCAGTACTTC.

This chain links TRBV11-2 with TRBJ1-1; D is uncertain. With 0 bases removed from V and 10 bases from J, the gap between germline ends came to 12 bases. The CDR3 has 13 residues. Germline V gene sequence: CDR1 SGHAT, CDR2 FQNNGV. DNA of the CDR3: TGTGCCAGCAGCTTAGATGTCGGGCGCGGAGCTTTCTTT. The encoded protein is CASSLDVGRGAFF.

The chain joins TRBV10-3 to TRBJ2-7; perhaps TRBD1 as D (6 bases). Trimming removed 2 bases at V and 0 bases at J, with 8 bases between. CDR1 and CDR2 from the germline V gene are ENHRY and SYGVKD. The CDR3 length is 14 residues. The CDR3 loop reads CAISEMDSSYEQYF. DNA for the CDR3: TGTGCCATCAGTGAGATGGACAGCTCCTACGAGCAGTACTTC.

V and J are TRBV7-9 and TRBJ2-3; D assignment may be TRBD1 or TRBD2 (5 bases each). Between the trimmed V and J ends, which lost 5 bases and 4 bases, there was a span of 16 bases. The CDR3 length is 15 residues. The V gene's germline CDR1 is SEHNR and CDR2 FQNEAQ (reference sequence). CDR3 sequence: CASSGTGRGPDTQYF. The CDR3 DNA sequence: TGTGCCAGCAGCGGGACGGGGCGCGGCCCAGATACGCAGTATTTT.

Written as DNA, the CDR3 is TGTGCCAGCCGTAAAGTATCTTCAGGACACCTTAATGAAAAACTGTTTTTT. It specifies CASRKVSSGHLNEKLFF. The rearrangement uses TRBV2 and TRBJ1-4; a weak D match, TRBD1 (5 bases). The length of the CDR3 is 17 residues. Germline V gives CDR1 SNHLY, CDR2 FYNNEI. With 8 bases removed from V and 4 bases from J, the gap between germline ends came to 23 bases.